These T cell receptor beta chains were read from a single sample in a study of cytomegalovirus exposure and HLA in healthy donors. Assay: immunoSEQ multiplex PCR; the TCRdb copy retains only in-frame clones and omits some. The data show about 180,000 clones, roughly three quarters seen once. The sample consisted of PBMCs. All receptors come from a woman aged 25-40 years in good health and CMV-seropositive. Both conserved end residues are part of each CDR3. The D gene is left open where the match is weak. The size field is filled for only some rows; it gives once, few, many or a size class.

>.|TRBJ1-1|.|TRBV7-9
CSSSLVGAAAGEAFF
TGTTCCAGCAGCTTAGTAGGCGCGGCCGCCGGTGAAGCTTTCTTT
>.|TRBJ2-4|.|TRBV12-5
CASGLGTGLAKNIQYF
TGTGCTAGTGGTTTGGGAACAGGTTTGGCCAAAAACATTCAGTACTTC
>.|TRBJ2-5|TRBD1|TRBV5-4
CASSLEGTARWGQTQYF
TGTGCCAGCAGCTTGGAGGGGACAGCTAGGTGGGGCCAGACCCAGTACTTC
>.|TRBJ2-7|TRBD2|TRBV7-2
CASSSSGGAFLVF
TGTGCCAGCAGCTCCAGCGGGGGGGCCTTCCTCGTCTTC
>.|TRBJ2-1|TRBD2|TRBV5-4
CASSFTSGGANEQFF
TGTGCCAGCAGCTTTACTAGCGGGGGGGCCAATGAGCAGTTCTTC
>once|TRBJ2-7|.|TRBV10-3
CAASLGGKGSYEQYF
TGTGCCGCCTCCCTGGGGGGTAAGGGCTCCTACGAGCAGTACTTC
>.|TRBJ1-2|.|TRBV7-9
CSSSLTTGGYTF
TGTTCCAGCAGCTTAACCACAGGTGGCTACACCTTC
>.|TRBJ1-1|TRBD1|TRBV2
CASAPLTLRRDRVDEAFF
TGTGCCAGCGCTCCACTCACCCTGCGAAGGGACAGGGTGGATGAAGCTTTCTTT
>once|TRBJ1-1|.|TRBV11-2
CASSLDGGGYTEAFF
TGTGCCAGCAGCTTAGATGGCGGGGGGTACACTGAAGCTTTCTTT
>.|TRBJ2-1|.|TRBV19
CASRMGGPLNEQFF
TGTGCCAGTAGAATGGGGGGGCCACTCAATGAGCAGTTCTTC
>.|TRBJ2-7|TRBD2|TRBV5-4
CASSLGSGGAYEQYF
TGTGCCAGCAGCTTAGGTAGCGGGGGGGCCTACGAGCAGTACTTC
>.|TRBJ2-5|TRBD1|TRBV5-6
CASSKTGTSETQYF
TGTGCCAGCAGCAAGACAGGGACGTCGGAGACCCAGTACTTC
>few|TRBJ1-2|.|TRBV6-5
CASSSAGGYTF
TGTGCCAGCAGTTCGGCAGGGGGCTACACCTTC
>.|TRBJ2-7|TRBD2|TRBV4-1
CASSPVRGLRSSYEQYF
TGCGCCAGCAGCCCCGTGCGGGGGTTACGAAGCTCCTACGAGCAGTACTTC
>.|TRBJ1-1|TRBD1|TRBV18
CASSPTGGVAEAFF
TGTGCCAGCTCACCGACAGGGGGCGTTGCTGAAGCTTTCTTT
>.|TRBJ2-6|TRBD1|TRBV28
CASSLGTGGGANVLTF
TGTGCCAGCAGTTTGGGGACAGGGGGAGGGGCCAACGTCCTGACTTTC
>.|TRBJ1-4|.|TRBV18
CASSPRESTNEKLFF
TGTGCCAGCTCACCCCGGGAGTCAACTAATGAAAAACTGTTTTTT
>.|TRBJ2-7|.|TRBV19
CASNENVGNEQYF
TGTGCCAGTAACGAAAACGTTGGCAACGAGCAGTACTTC
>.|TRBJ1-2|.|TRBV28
CASRTRTWGYTF
TGTGCCAGCAGGACCCGGACATGGGGCTACACCTTC
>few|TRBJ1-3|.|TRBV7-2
CASSLVGVSSGNTIYF
TGTGCCAGCAGCTTAGTGGGAGTAAGCTCTGGAAACACCATATATTTT
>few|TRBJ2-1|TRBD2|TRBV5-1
CASSKGTSGDVNEQFF
TGCGCCAGCAGCAAAGGGACTAGCGGGGATGTTAATGAGCAGTTCTTC
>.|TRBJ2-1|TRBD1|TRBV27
CASRQTGTGDEQFF
TGTGCCAGCAGACAGACAGGGACGGGTGATGAGCAGTTCTTC